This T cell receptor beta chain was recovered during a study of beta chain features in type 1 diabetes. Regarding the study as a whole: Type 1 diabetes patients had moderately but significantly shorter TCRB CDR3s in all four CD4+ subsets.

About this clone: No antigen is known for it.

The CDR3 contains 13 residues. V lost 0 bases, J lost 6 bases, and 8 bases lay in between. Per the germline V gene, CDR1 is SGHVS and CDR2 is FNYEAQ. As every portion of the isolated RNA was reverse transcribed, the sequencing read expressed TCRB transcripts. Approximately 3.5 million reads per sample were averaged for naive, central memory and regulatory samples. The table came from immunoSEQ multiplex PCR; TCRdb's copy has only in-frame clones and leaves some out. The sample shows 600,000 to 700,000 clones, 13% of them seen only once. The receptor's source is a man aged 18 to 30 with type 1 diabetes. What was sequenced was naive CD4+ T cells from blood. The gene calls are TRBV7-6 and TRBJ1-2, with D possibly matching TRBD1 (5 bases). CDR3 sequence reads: CASSLAGVDGYTF. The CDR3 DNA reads TGTGCCAGCAGCTTAGCAGGGGTCGATGGCTACACCTTC.